The 30 T cell receptor beta chains below were found in one sample sequenced in a study of T cells after yellow fever vaccination. TCRdb re-analysed the 5' RACE reads in MiXCR, keeping a single row per CDR3 protein. The sample includes roughly 520,000 distinct CDR3 sequences, roughly a fifth of them seen just once. Sequenced here: PBMCs, sampled 21 days after the first yellow fever vaccination. All receptors come from a man in his late teens or twenties who received the YFV17D yellow fever vaccine.

The V and J genes are TRBV5-1 and TRBJ2-2, with TRBD2 matching 10 bases. Germline CDR1 and CDR2: SGHRS and YFSETQ. V was pared by 6 bases and J by 1 base, with 9 bases of the junction left unmatched. The CDR3 is made up of 17 amino acids. CDR3 protein: CASTPLAGVVNTGELFF. DNA of the CDR3: TGCGCCAGCACCCCCCTAGCGGGGGTGGTGAACACCGGGGAGCTGTTTTTT.

The chain is built from TRBV20-1 and TRBJ2-3; D unclear. CDR1 is DFQATT, CDR2 SNEGSKA, per germline (reference sequence). CDR3 length: 15 residues. The CDR3 bases are TGCAGCGCGACGGGCGTTCTTAAAATCACAGATACGCAGTATTTT. Protein product: CSATGVLKITDTQYF.

This CDR3 reads CSAIRVTGHQPQHF. DNA of the CDR3: TGCAGTGCTATAAGGGTTACCGGCCATCAGCCCCAGCATTTT. The chain recombines TRBV20-1 with TRBJ1-5; D is unclear. Germline V gene data show CDR1 as DFQATT and CDR2 as SNEGSKA (reference sequence). Trimming left V 4 bases short and J 5 bases short, with 15 bases between. This CDR3 spans 14 amino acids.

The chain is built from TRBV20-1 and TRBJ2-7; TRBD1 is a possible D gene (6 bases). V was clipped by 1 base and J by 0 bases, with 16 bases between them. The CDR3 is 16 residues long. Germline lookup yields CDR1 DFQATT and CDR2 SNEGSKA (reference sequence). CDR3 in amino acids: CSARVYLTGRSYEQYF. Here the CDR3 DNA reads TGCAGTGCTAGAGTCTATTTAACAGGGCGCTCCTACGAGCAGTACTTC.

This chain links TRBV27 with TRBJ2-5; either TRBD1 or TRBD2 may fit D (5 bases each). CDR1 is MNHEY and CDR2 is SMNVEV in the germline V gene (reference sequence). The CDR3 has 15 amino acids. The V and J ends lost 6 bases and 1 base respectively, with 15 bases between them. CDR3 residues: CASRSGTGAQETQYF. The CDR3 region has the DNA TGTGCCAGCAGGTCTGGGACCGGCGCCCAAGAGACCCAGTACTTC.

This clonotype was seen more than once but under ten times. The V call is TRBV6-2 or TRBV6-3, the J call TRBJ1-6, with 9 bases lining up with TRBD1. This CDR3 has 18 amino acids. J lost 3 bases, V lost 0 bases, and 6 bases had no gene match. The germline V gene has CDR1 MNHEY and CDR2 SVGEGT. The CDR3, as DNA: TGTGCCAGCAGTTACTCGACGGGACAGGGAATCTATAATTCACCCCTCCACTTT. This codes for CASSYSTGQGIYNSPLHF.

This chain connects TRBV5-1 to TRBJ2-3, with TRBD2 matching 8 bases. Germline CDR1 SGHRS, CDR2 YFSETQ. V trimming: 4 bases; J trimming: 5 bases; junction bases outside the gene matches: 6. This CDR3 is built from 14 residues. CDR3 sequence: CASSAGGIGDTQYF. In DNA, the CDR3 is TGCGCCAGCAGCGCGGGAGGTATCGGAGATACGCAGTATTTT.

This chain connects TRBV29-1 to TRBJ2-5, with a tentative D call TRBD2 (7 bases). The length of the CDR3 is 18 residues. Trimming pared 4 bases from V and 7 bases from J, leaving 31 bases between. Germline CDR1 reads SQVTM; CDR2 reads ANQGSEA. CDR3 loop: CSVGPRQAGATYGGTQYF. CDR3 coding DNA: TGCAGCGTTGGCCCTCGCCAGGCGGGGGCCACTTATGGTGGGACCCAGTACTTC. Full variable domain (remainder filled in from reference TRBV29-1 and TRBJ2-5): SAVISQKPSRDICQRGTSLTIQCQVDSQVTMMFWYRQQPGQSLTLIATANQGSEATYESGFVIDKFPISRPNLTFSTLTVSNMSPEDSSIYLCSVGPRQAGATYGGTQYFGPGTRLLVL.

This clonotype was counted between two and nine times. The CDR3 is CASSLLGQYEKLFF. The CDR3 DNA reads as TGTGCCAGCAGCCTCCTAGGACAGTATGAAAAACTGTTTTTT. This chain joins TRBV12-3 or TRBV12-4 and TRBJ1-4, with D tentatively TRBD1 (6 bases). Trimming took off 6 bases at V and 6 bases at J, with 14 bases between the two ends. The CDR3 covers 14 residues.

This clonotype was seen a few times. As DNA, the CDR3 is TGTGCCAGCAGCTTAAGTACGGGGGCAATGAACACTGAAGCTTTCTTT. The encoded protein is CASSLSTGAMNTEAFF. The chain has TRBV7-6 and TRBJ1-1; D may be TRBD1 (6 bases). Per germline, CDR1 SGHVS and CDR2 FNYEAQ. Deletions cut 2 bases from V and 0 bases from J, with 13 bases between. This CDR3 region has 16 residues.

The rearrangement links TRBV19 to TRBJ2-1; 9 positions match TRBD2. This CDR3 has 15 residues. The germline V gene has CDR1 LNHDA and CDR2 SQIVND (reference sequence). V dropped 5 bases and J dropped 5; count of bases not matched to a gene: 7. The CDR3 reads CASSASGGYDNEQFF. CDR3 coding DNA: TGTGCCAGTAGTGCAAGCGGGGGGTACGACAATGAGCAGTTCTTC.

This clonotype showed up many times. This chain joins TRBV15 and TRBJ2-5, with D unclear. The V end was cut by 6 bases, the J end by 4 bases, with 12 bases between. This CDR3 comprises 13 residues. Germline CDR1 is LNHNV and CDR2 is YYDKDF (reference sequence). CDR3 DNA: TGTGCCACCAGTACGACCCCGACAGAGACCCAGTACTTC. It translates to CATSTTPTETQYF.

J is TRBJ2-5 and V is TRBV4-2; D might be TRBD1 or TRBD2, each matching 5 bases. Germline CDR1 is LGHNA and CDR2 is YNFKEQ. The CDR3 has 14 amino acids. Trimming took 0 bases from V and 7 from J, leaving 12 bases between them. DNA for the CDR3: TGTGCCAGCAGCCAAGATCCGGGGCCTGGGACCCAGTACTTC. This encodes CASSQDPGPGTQYF.

There are a few counts of this clonotype. The chain recombines TRBV27 with TRBJ2-2, with D perhaps TRBD2 (5 bases). Trimming removed 8 bases from V and 4 bases from J, with 11 bases in between. Germline V gene sequence: CDR1 MNHEY, CDR2 SMNVEV (reference sequence). This CDR3 comprises 13 residues. The CDR3 DNA reads as TGTGCCAGCGGTCGGGGTCGCACCGGGGAGCTGTTTTTT. It translates to CASGRGRTGELFF.

The gene calls are TRBV5-1 and TRBJ2-7, with 10 bases identical to TRBD2. Germline CDR1 and CDR2: SGHRS and YFSETQ. This CDR3 is built from 14 residues. With 0 bases clipped from V and 5 bases from J, the junction kept 2 bases outside the gene matches. The CDR3 here is CASSLASGGDEQYF. The CDR3 DNA reads as TGCGCCAGCAGCTTGGCTAGCGGGGGAGACGAGCAGTACTTC.

The chain couples TRBV27 to TRBJ2-3, with 7 bases fitting TRBD1. Trimming cost V 5 bases and J 2 bases; bases outside gene matches: 7. Germline CDR1 reads MNHEY; CDR2 reads SMNVEV (reference sequence). This CDR3 comprises 15 residues. The CDR3 DNA reads as TGTGCCAGCAGTCCCTGGACAGGACACACAGATACGCAGTATTTT. This gives the protein CASSPWTGHTDTQYF.

At least ten counts were recorded for this clonotype. The V call is TRBV5-1, the J call TRBJ2-7; D possibly corresponds to TRBD1 (5 bases). Per germline, CDR1 SGHRS and CDR2 YFSETQ. The CDR3 runs 14 residues. Between the trimmed V and J ends, which lost 4 bases and 1 base, there was a span of 12 bases. The CDR3 DNA is TGCGCCAGCAGCGGGGCAGAATATTCCTACGAGCAGTACTTC. This sequence encodes CASSGAEYSYEQYF.

This clonotype was found a few times. The chain joins TRBV28 to TRBJ1-5; D uncertain. The CDR3 totals 16 residues. Germline V gene lookup returns CDR1 MDHEN and CDR2 SYDVKM. The V end was cut by 4 bases, the J end by 5 bases, with 18 bases between. DNA of the CDR3: TGTGCCAGCAGTTCCGACCCCCCAGCCTTCGATCAGCCCCAGCATTTT. It codes for CASSSDPPAFDQPQHF.

This clonotype has a handful of counts. This sequence joins TRBV7-2 and TRBJ1-1; the D is unclear. CDR1 is SGHTA and CDR2 is FQGNSA in the germline V gene. The CDR3 runs 15 residues. V was shortened by 6 bases and J by 1 base, with 15 bases between the two germline ends. In nucleotides, the CDR3 is TGTGCCAGCAGTTGGGGAGGGCTGGCGAACACTGAAGCTTTCTTT. Protein product: CASSWGGLANTEAFF.

This clonotype was seen a handful of times. The chain is built from TRBV2 and TRBJ2-5; D gene unclear. V dropped 4 bases and J dropped 2 bases, with 8 bases sitting between them. The CDR3 has 13 amino acids. The germline V gene encodes CDR1 SNHLY and CDR2 FYNNEI. CDR3 residues: CASSGKRQETQYF. The CDR3, as DNA: TGTGCCAGCAGTGGGAAAAGACAAGAGACCCAGTACTTC.

This rearrangement joins TRBV25-1 to TRBJ2-3; perhaps TRBD1 as D (5 bases). This CDR3 is 14 amino acids long. Trimming removed 4 bases from V and 1 base from J, with 9 bases in between. Germline loops: CDR1 MGHDK, CDR2 SYGVNS. The CDR3 protein is CASSVREGTDTQYF. In nucleotides, the CDR3 is TGTGCCAGCAGTGTCAGGGAAGGCACAGATACGCAGTATTTT.

V gene TRBV5-1 combines with J gene TRBJ1-1; a weak D match, TRBD1 (5 bases). Germline V lookup: CDR1 SGHRS, CDR2 YFSETQ. Deletions cut 0 bases from V and 6 bases from J, with 18 bases between. This CDR3 has 16 amino acids. Here the CDR3 DNA reads TGCGCCAGCAGCTTGGGGGGACCGGATTTGGGGTCTGAAGCTTTCTTT. This codes for CASSLGGPDLGSEAFF.

The sample holds a few counts of this clonotype. The J gene is TRBJ2-5, the V gene TRBV4-1; TRBD1 aligns across 8 bases. V lost 4 bases, J lost 4 bases, and 11 bases stayed unmatched. This CDR3 spans 16 amino acids. Germline CDR1 reads MGHRA; CDR2 reads YSYEKL. CDR3 nucleotides: TGCGCCAGCAGCCGTTCCGGGACAGGCCTGGGAGAGACCCAGTACTTC. It specifies CASSRSGTGLGETQYF.

This clonotype appeared a few times. The V call is TRBV4-1, the J call TRBJ1-4, with D possibly TRBD1 on 5 matching bases. With 3 bases removed from V and 11 bases from J, the gap between germline ends came to 10 bases. CDR1 and CDR2 from the germline V gene are MGHRA and YSYEKL. The CDR3 has 12 residues. CDR3 sequence reads: CASSHPQDKLFF. The CDR3 DNA is TGCGCCAGCAGCCACCCACAGGACAAACTGTTTTTT.

The chain links TRBV6-1 to TRBJ1-5; no reliable D call. V lost 7 bases, J lost 6 bases, and 16 bases lay in between. CDR1 and CDR2 (germline): MNHNS, SASEGT. The CDR3 runs 14 residues. CDR3 nucleotide sequence: TGTGCCAGCATCGGAGGGCAGGTTTCTCAGCCCCAGCATTTT. As protein: CASIGGQVSQPQHF.

This clonotype came up a few times. The genes are TRBV7-9 and TRBJ2-1; 11 positions agree with TRBD1. Germline CDR1 reads SEHNR; CDR2 reads FQNEAQ (reference sequence). This CDR3 has 16 residues. V dropped 1 base and J dropped 5; count of bases not matched to a gene: 4. CDR3 sequence (DNA): TGTGCCAGCAGCTTAGTGTGGACAGGGGGCCACAATGAGCAGTTCTTC. Translated: CASSLVWTGGHNEQFF.

The rearrangement joins TRBV5-1 to TRBJ2-7, with a weak D call TRBD1 (6 bases). Looked up from germline, CDR1 is SGHRS and CDR2 is YFSETQ. The length of the CDR3 is 13 residues. V was cut by 3 bases and J by 2 bases, with 9 bases left in between. The CDR3, as DNA: TGCGCCAGCAGCTCCGGACAGACCTACGAGCAGTACTTC. This encodes CASSSGQTYEQYF.

This clonotype showed up just a few times. The V gene is TRBV20-1, the J gene TRBJ2-3; 8 bases align to TRBD2. CDR1 and CDR2 (germline): DFQATT, SNEGSKA (reference sequence). Losses at the gene ends were 6 bases for V and 5 bases for J; bases not matched to a gene: 4. This CDR3 region has 12 residues. The CDR3: CSAIGGEDTQYF. DNA for the CDR3: TGCAGTGCCATCGGGGGGGAAGATACGCAGTATTTT.

This clonotype was detected many times. The chain has TRBV5-1 and TRBJ2-1; D is undetermined. Trimming pared 0 bases from V and 4 bases from J, leaving 8 bases between. This CDR3 region has 14 residues. The germline V gene has CDR1 SGHRS and CDR2 YFSETQ. This chain's CDR3 is CASSLEQLYNEQFF. The CDR3 region has the DNA TGCGCCAGCAGCTTGGAACAGCTTTACAATGAGCAGTTCTTC.

The rearrangement uses TRBV7-2 and TRBJ2-3; 8 nucleotides align to TRBD2. Trimming removed 2 bases from V and 4 bases from J; junction bases left unmatched: 8. Germline loops: CDR1 SGHTA, CDR2 FQGNSA. The CDR3 sequence is 16 residues long. In DNA form, the CDR3 reads TGTGCCAGCAGCTTAACAGTCGGGGGGGGCCCAGATACGCAGTATTTT. The encoded protein is CASSLTVGGGPDTQYF.